This T cell receptor (beta chain) stems from a study of cytomegalovirus exposure and HLA in healthy donors. As for the study in general: HLA-typed donors were the source of about 85 million unique TCRs, which an early data release held.

With 60 Vbeta and 13 Jbeta primers, the PCR was carried out. Only in-frame clones appear in the TCRdb table, and some are missing; sequencing was by immunoSEQ multiplex PCR. The profile shows fewer than 250,000 clones, about 85% of them singletons. The specimen was PBMCs. The sequence derives from a woman between 50 and 59 years old in good health and CMV-seropositive.

This CDR3 is CATGTGQGPDQPQHF. The DNA of the CDR3 is TGTGCAACGGGTACGGGACAGGGGCCCGATCAGCCCCAGCATTTT. V and J are TRBV6-4 and TRBJ1-5; the match to TRBD1 covers 10 bases. CDR3 length equals 15 residues. CDR1 is MRHNA, CDR2 SNTAGT, per germline.